The clone carrying this T cell receptor (beta chain) was seen once. This entry belongs to a study of blood T cell repertoires in COVID-19. Across the whole study: Spain, Italy and the United States supplied samples that represented acute and convalescent COVID-19. PBMCs, B-cell-depleted T cells, or T cells were the source of the cDNA or gDNA that made up the material.

CDR3 length: 15 amino acids. Germline assignment: CDR1 LNHDA and CDR2 SQIVND (reference sequence). Losses at the gene ends were 3 bases for V and 4 bases for J; bases not matched to a gene: 8. Method: immunoSEQ multiplex PCR; TCRdb's copy keeps in-frame clones and lacks some. The sample contains roughly 55,000 clones, under 85% of which appear only once. The sample comprised peripheral blood. The chain has TRBV19 and TRBJ2-5, with 7 bases aligning to TRBD2. The sequence derives from a woman aged 55-69 years with acute or convalescent COVID-19. CDR3 protein: CASSMFGGRGETQYF. Here the CDR3 DNA reads TGTGCCAGTAGTATGTTCGGCGGGAGAGGAGAGACCCAGTACTTC.